Below, 20 T cell receptor beta chains from the same sample are listed, as sequenced in a study of T cell responses to AZD1222 COVID-19 vaccine. Sequenced by immunoSEQ multiplex PCR; TCRdb stores in-frame clones only, minus some. The sample holds fewer than 150,000 clones, approximately 90% seen once. Material: peripheral blood, obtained 28 days after the second AZD1222 dose. All receptors come from an adult who received the AZD1222 COVID-19 vaccine.

CDR3 in DNA: TGTGCCACCCGGCCGGGACAGGGGGACCACAATGAGCAGTTCTTC. This codes for CATRPGQGDHNEQFF. V gene TRBV24-1 combines with J gene TRBJ2-1, with TRBD1 identical over 11 bases. CDR3 size: 15 residues. The V segment lost 9 bases and the J segment 5 bases; nucleotides outside the gene matches: 8. The germline gives CDR1 KGHDR, CDR2 SFDVKD.

This chain links TRBV15 with TRBJ2-1, with 8 bases aligning to TRBD2. V shed 8 bases, J shed 0 bases, and the junction held 3 bases outside the gene matches. This CDR3 has 14 amino acids. CDR1 and CDR2 from the germline V gene are LNHNV and YYDKDF (reference sequence). The CDR3 is CATQAGDSYNEQFF. CDR3 coding DNA: TGTGCCACCCAAGCGGGGGACTCCTACAATGAGCAGTTCTTC.

The V call is TRBV7-2, the J call TRBJ1-3, with D unresolved. CDR3 length: 15 residues. Trimming pared 5 bases from V and 0 bases from J, leaving 11 bases between. CDR1 and CDR2 (germline): SGHTA, FQGNSA. For the CDR3, the DNA is TGTGCCAGCAGCCCAGGCCTGAGCTCTGGAAACACCATATATTTT. Protein: CASSPGLSSGNTIYF.

The chain uses TRBV5-1 and TRBJ1-1; D not resolved. V lost 0 bases and J lost 4, with 13 bases in between. Germline V CDR1 and CDR2: SGHRS, YFSETQ. The CDR3 extends over 15 amino acids. CDR3 protein: CASSLEGPSSTEAFF. Here the CDR3 DNA reads TGCGCCAGCAGCTTGGAGGGTCCGTCGAGCACTGAAGCTTTCTTT.

The rearrangement links TRBV10-2 to TRBJ1-6; D unresolved. The CDR3 totals 14 residues. V was shortened by 6 bases and J by 8 bases, with 14 bases between the two germline ends. Germline V lookup: CDR1 WSHSY, CDR2 SAAADI. CDR3 region: CASRARDLYSPLHF. The CDR3 bases are TGCGCCAGCAGGGCCCGGGATTTATATTCACCCCTCCACTTT.

The chain has TRBV29-1 and TRBJ2-5; D not certain. Germline V gene data show CDR1 as SQVTM and CDR2 as ANQGSEA. The CDR3 has 13 amino acids. V was clipped by 7 bases and J by 3 bases, with 15 bases between them. The CDR3 loop is CSGLRSNKETQYF. CDR3 DNA: TGCAGCGGCCTGAGGTCCAACAAAGAGACCCAGTACTTC.

V usage is TRBV18 and J usage is TRBJ1-1, with D maybe TRBD1 (5 bases). The germline gives CDR1 KGHSH, CDR2 LQKENI. This CDR3 has 15 amino acids. V dropped 9 bases and J dropped 0 bases, with 17 bases sitting between them. The CDR3 DNA reads TGTGCCAGTCAAACCGGGGAGGGACTGAACACTGAAGCTTTCTTT. This gives the protein CASQTGEGLNTEAFF.

The DNA for the CDR3 is TGTGCCAGCTCACCACAAGATAGCAATCAGCCCCAGCATTTT. Translating gives CASSPQDSNQPQHF. The chain links TRBV18 to TRBJ1-5; D uncertain. Germline assignment: CDR1 KGHSH and CDR2 LQKENI. CDR3 length: 14 amino acids. Deletions cut 1 base from V and 0 bases from J, with 4 bases between.

The J gene is TRBJ2-7, the V gene TRBV10-1; D tentatively fits TRBD1 or TRBD2 (6 bases each). V shed 2 bases and J shed 3 bases, with 8 bases lying between them. CDR1 WNHNN and CDR2 SYGVQD come from the germline V gene (reference sequence). The CDR3 is 13 amino acids. The CDR3 sequence is CASSEGGLYEQYF. The CDR3 DNA is TGCGCCAGCAGTGAGGGGGGGCTCTACGAGCAGTACTTC.

This clone appeared once. V gene TRBV5-6 combines with J gene TRBJ2-7; no clear D gene. Germline V CDR1 and CDR2: SGHDT, YYEEEE. V lost 1 base, J lost 3 bases, and 11 bases lay in between. This CDR3 contains 14 residues. The CDR3 protein is CASSLYGSFYEQYF. CDR3 coding DNA: TGTGCCAGCAGCTTGTACGGCTCGTTCTACGAGCAGTACTTC.

The chain uses TRBV7-2 and TRBJ1-3, with D perhaps matching TRBD1 (6 bases). The germline V and J ends were trimmed by 2 bases and 1 base, with 15 bases remaining between them. This CDR3 comprises 17 residues. CDR1 SGHTA and CDR2 FQGNSA come from the germline V gene. For the CDR3, the DNA is TGTGCCAGCAGCTTACGTCAGGGGCTGATGTCTGGAAACACCATATATTTT. This sequence encodes CASSLRQGLMSGNTIYF.

The chain carries TRBV6-2 or TRBV6-3 and TRBJ1-1; D gene unclear. CDR1 MNHEY and CDR2 SVGEGT come from the germline V gene. The V end lost 5 bases, the J end lost 2 bases, and 12 bases lay between the germline ends. The CDR3 covers 14 residues. CDR3 loop: CASSKTDPNTEAFF. Here the CDR3 DNA reads TGTGCCAGCAGTAAGACGGACCCAAACACTGAAGCTTTCTTT.

Here the CDR3 reads CASSFEGGGRNIQYF. CDR3 nucleotide sequence: TGTGCCAGCAGCTTCGAAGGGGGAGGGAGAAACATTCAGTACTTC. The V and J genes are TRBV7-3 and TRBJ2-4; the D gene is possibly TRBD2 (7 bases). CDR3 length: 15 amino acids. Trimming cost V 3 bases and J 6 bases, with 15 bases left between them. Germline-derived CDR1 and CDR2 are SGHTA and FQGTGA.

The chain recombines TRBV27 with TRBJ1-5; D perhaps matches TRBD1 (6 bases). This CDR3 is 15 amino acids long. The V end was cut by 7 bases, the J end by 1 base, with 14 bases between. Germline V gene lookup returns CDR1 MNHEY and CDR2 SMNVEV (reference sequence). The DNA for the CDR3 is TGTGCCAGCAATAAAGGAGGGGGGAGCAATCAGCCCCAGCATTTT. Its protein product is CASNKGGGSNQPQHF.

This clone appeared a few times. This chain connects TRBV5-1 to TRBJ2-1; D gene unclear. The CDR3 runs to 13 residues. Trimming removed 4 bases from V and 8 bases from J, with 13 bases in between. Germline lookup yields CDR1 SGHRS and CDR2 YFSETQ. The CDR3 is CASSGFYPDEQFF. The DNA of the CDR3 is TGCGCCAGCAGCGGGTTTTACCCCGATGAGCAGTTCTTC.

This sequence joins TRBV3-1 (or the pseudogene TRBV3-2) and TRBJ1-1; D is perhaps TRBD1 (6 bases). Germline V gene lookup returns CDR1 LGHDT and CDR2 YNNKEL (reference sequence). The germline V and J ends were trimmed by 1 base and 3 bases, with 9 bases remaining between them. The CDR3 has 14 amino acids. The CDR3 sequence: CASSQVGGHTEAFF. CDR3 nucleotide sequence: TGTGCCAGCAGCCAAGTTGGGGGGCACACTGAAGCTTTCTTT.

The rearrangement joins TRBV20-1 to TRBJ2-1; 14 bases align to TRBD2. The CDR3 length is 14 residues. With 3 bases clipped from V and 8 bases from J, the junction kept 3 bases outside the gene matches. Germline CDR1 reads DFQATT; CDR2 reads SNEGSKA (reference sequence). This CDR3 is CSASGTSGRYEQFF. CDR3 DNA sequence: TGCAGTGCTAGTGGGACTAGCGGGAGATATGAGCAGTTCTTC.

The chain combines TRBV27 with TRBJ2-7, with 7 nucleotides matching TRBD1. The CDR3 spans 14 residues. V was clipped by 3 bases and J by 2 bases; unmatched bases: 4. Germline V gene sequence: CDR1 MNHEY, CDR2 SMNVEV (reference sequence). CDR3 region: CASSFKGQTYEQYF. CDR3 nucleotides: TGTGCCAGCAGTTTCAAGGGACAGACCTACGAGCAGTACTTC.

The chain combines TRBV7-9 with TRBJ1-3; D is unresolved. Trimming removed 5 bases at V and 1 base at J, with 3 bases between. This CDR3 spans 12 amino acids. Germline assignment: CDR1 SEHNR and CDR2 FQNEAQ (reference sequence). CDR3 protein: CASSLSGNTIYF. In DNA form, the CDR3 reads TGTGCCAGCAGCCTTTCTGGAAACACCATATATTTT.

This chain links TRBV2 with TRBJ1-1, with D possibly matching TRBD1 (6 bases). The germline gives CDR1 SNHLY, CDR2 FYNNEI. CDR3 length equals 14 residues. Trimming left V 7 bases short and J 3 bases short, with 15 bases between. This chain's CDR3 is CASTSRGPHTEAFF. The CDR3 nucleotides read TGTGCCAGCACCTCCCGGGGGCCGCACACTGAAGCTTTCTTT.